The 31 T cell receptor beta chains given below trace back to one sample, sequenced in a study of T-cell reconstitution after alpha-beta-depleted transplantation in children. Unique molecular identifiers were built into the TCRbeta library. MiXCR, run by TCRdb on the PCR reads, gives a single entry per CDR3 protein. The table includes about 350,000 distinct CDR3 sequences, roughly 13% detected once. This specimen consisted of PBMCs, obtained from the stem cell graft. The receptors originated from a human donor who donated a stem cell graft to a child with Fanconi anemia.

V and J are TRBV18 and TRBJ2-1, with 8 bases matching TRBD1. CDR3 length equals 15 residues. The ends lost 2 bases at V and 8 bases at J; junction bases unmatched: 8. Germline lookup yields CDR1 KGHSH and CDR2 LQKENI. Here the CDR3 DNA reads TGTGCCAGCTCACCAGGGCCAGGGGGCTGGGATGAGCAGTTCTTC. Residues: CASSPGPGGWDEQFF.

As concerns this clonotype: In this CDR3 the conserved last residue, phenylalanine or tryptophan, is missing, so a read error is likely. It is unclear where the CDR3 begins or ends on the DNA, so no DNA is shown, and the CDR3 is as TCRdb lists it. V gene TRBV28 combines with J gene TRBJ1-2. The CDR3 is 12 amino acids in total, end residues counted. CDR1 and CDR2 from the germline V gene are MDHEN and SYDVKM. CDR3 region: CASSRSLGSAWL.

The chain has TRBV2 and TRBJ2-7; perhaps TRBD1 as D (5 bases). The germline V and J ends were trimmed by 6 bases and 3 bases, with 9 bases remaining between them. Germline CDR1 and CDR2: SNHLY and FYNNEI. This CDR3 region has 12 residues. CDR3 in DNA: TGTGCCAGCAGACCTCAGGGCTACGAGCAGTACGTC. Protein product: CASRPQGYEQYV.

At least ten counts were recorded for this clonotype. This chain links TRBV28 with TRBJ2-5, with D unresolved. Germline V gives CDR1 MDHEN, CDR2 SYDVKM. Trimming removed 1 base from V and 7 bases from J, with 13 bases in between. This CDR3 comprises 14 residues. The CDR3 nucleotides are TGTGCCAGCAGTTTATTCGGTGGTTCTGGGACCCAGTACTTC. Protein sequence: CASSLFGGSGTQYF.

This clonotype was picked up many times. The rearrangement joins TRBV12-3 or TRBV12-4 to TRBJ2-7; maybe TRBD2 (5 bases). This CDR3 has 15 residues. Trimming removed 7 bases at V and 6 bases at J, with 22 bases between. As DNA, the CDR3 is TGTGCCAGCACCCCAACAGAGGGCGGAGTACGCGAGCAGTACTTC. Translating gives CASTPTEGGVREQYF.

In its sample, this clonotype was seen a few times. Here the CDR3 DNA reads TGCGCCAGCAGCCAAGTAGCGACAGGGACCCAAGAGACCCAGTACTTC. This gives the protein CASSQVATGTQETQYF. The chain couples TRBV4-3 to TRBJ2-5, with 7 bases aligning to TRBD1. Germline values: CDR1 LGHNA, CDR2 YSLEER. Germline trimming cut 1 base from V and 1 base from J; bases unmatched to any gene: 6. The CDR3 covers 16 residues.

The chain carries TRBV20-1 and TRBJ1-6, with D possibly being TRBD1 (6 bases). The CDR3 contains 16 residues. V lost 5 bases, J lost 6 bases, and 20 bases lay in between. Germline CDR1 and CDR2: DFQATT and SNEGSKA (reference sequence). The CDR3 sequence is CSAGPVGGLLNSPLHF. The CDR3 DNA reads TGCAGTGCTGGGCCTGTCGGGGGGCTGCTTAATTCACCCCTCCACTTT.

The gene calls are TRBV9 and TRBJ2-3; D gene unclear. The CDR3 has 14 amino acids. Germline CDR1 reads SGDLS; CDR2 reads YYNGEE. V was shortened by 3 bases and J by 8 bases, with 16 bases between the two germline ends. Here the CDR3 reads CASSAIVATSTQYF. The CDR3 DNA follows: TGTGCCAGCAGCGCCATAGTTGCCACCTCTACGCAGTATTTT.

CDR3 amino acids: CASSYGPTDQPQHF. The CDR3 region has the DNA TGTGCCAGCAGTTACGGGCCCACGGATCAGCCCCAGCATTTT. The genes are TRBV6-2 or TRBV6-3 and TRBJ1-5; D not resolved. From germline, CDR1 is MNHEY and CDR2 SVGEGT. CDR3 length: 14 amino acids. Trimming pared 2 bases from V and 5 bases from J, leaving 10 bases between.

The V call is TRBV29-1, the J call TRBJ1-1, with a tentative D call TRBD1 (5 bases). V was clipped by 6 bases and J by 1 base, with 15 bases between them. Germline CDR1 reads SQVTM; CDR2 reads ANQGSEA. CDR3 length: 14 amino acids. CDR3 in DNA: TGCAGCGTCGGACTACGGGGGAGGAACACTGAAGCTTTCTTT. Protein sequence: CSVGLRGRNTEAFF. The whole variable domain, remainder taken from reference TRBV29-1 and TRBJ1-1, is SAVISQKPSRDICQRGTSLTIQCQVDSQVTMMFWYRQQPGQSLTLIATANQGSEATYESGFVIDKFPISRPNLTFSTLTVSNMSPEDSSIYLCSVGLRGRNTEAFFGQGTRLTVV.

V usage is TRBV30 and J usage is TRBJ1-2; no firm D call. In germline, CDR1 is GTSNPN, CDR2 SVGIG (reference sequence). The CDR3 spans 13 residues. Trimming shortened V by 8 bases and J by 4 bases, and 17 bases separated the two germline ends. The CDR3 region is CAGPRTAVYGYTF. CDR3 DNA: TGTGCCGGCCCTCGGACGGCGGTCTATGGCTACACCTTC.

The V and J genes are TRBV18 and TRBJ2-7; 8 nucleotides agree with TRBD1. CDR1 and CDR2 (germline): KGHSH, LQKENI. Unmatched junction bases numbered 4, after V lost 1 base and J lost 5 bases. The CDR3 has 14 amino acids. CDR3 in DNA: TGTGCCAGCTCACCACGGACAGGGAGCGACGAGCAGTACTTC. Its translation: CASSPRTGSDEQYF.

V and J are TRBV10-3 and TRBJ2-1, with 7 nucleotides matching TRBD1. The CDR3 contains 18 residues. V was clipped by 2 bases and J by 0 bases; unmatched bases: 10. Germline values: CDR1 ENHRY, CDR2 SYGVKD. The CDR3 sequence: CAISEQAPGQSSYNEQFF. CDR3 DNA sequence: TGTGCCATCAGTGAGCAAGCTCCGGGACAGAGCTCCTACAATGAGCAGTTCTTC.

This clonotype was detected many times. The V gene is TRBV5-6, the J gene TRBJ2-7; unclear D gene. The V gene's germline CDR1 is SGHDT and CDR2 YYEEEE. This CDR3 region has 12 residues. Trimming removed 5 bases from V and 3 bases from J, with 9 bases in between. The CDR3 nucleotides read TGTGCCAGCAGTTTGACCTTCTACGAGCAGTACTTC. Translated: CASSLTFYEQYF.

This clonotype was found a few times. The chain carries TRBV29-1 and TRBJ1-1; no clear D. Between the trimmed V and J ends, which lost 5 bases and 0 bases, there was a span of 10 bases. The CDR3 contains 13 residues. The germline gives CDR1 SQVTM, CDR2 ANQGSEA. The CDR3 DNA reads as TGCAGCGTTACCGGCTGGATGAACACTGAAGCTTTCTTT. Amino acids: CSVTGWMNTEAFF. The complete variable domain, with remaining parts taken from reference TRBV29-1 and TRBJ1-1, reads SAVISQKPSRDICQRGTSLTIQCQVDSQVTMMFWYRQQPGQSLTLIATANQGSEATYESGFVIDKFPISRPNLTFSTLTVSNMSPEDSSIYLCSVTGWMNTEAFFGQGTRLTVV.

This clonotype was counted many times. The chain uses TRBV20-1 and TRBJ1-1, with D hard to call. This CDR3 comprises 13 residues. V lost 3 bases and J lost 0, with 8 bases in between. Germline V CDR1 and CDR2: DFQATT, SNEGSKA (reference sequence). The CDR3 coding sequence is TGCAGTGCTAGGCCTAACATGAACACTGAAGCTTTCTTT. It specifies CSARPNMNTEAFF.

This clonotype occurred many times. This chain connects TRBV6-5 to TRBJ1-1, with D unclear. Germline CDR1 MNHEY, CDR2 SVGAGI. The CDR3 is 14 amino acids. V was trimmed by 0 bases and J by 0 bases, leaving 5 bases between them. CDR3 loop: CASSYSGMNTEAFF. In DNA form, the CDR3 reads TGTGCCAGCAGTTACTCGGGCATGAACACTGAAGCTTTCTTT.

This clonotype was detected a few times. The chain carries TRBV5-5 and TRBJ2-7, with 10 bases matching TRBD1. Germline V gene data show CDR1 as SGHKS and CDR2 as YYEKEE (reference sequence). V shed 3 bases, J shed 2 bases, and the junction held 5 bases outside the gene matches. The CDR3 has 15 residues. DNA for the CDR3: TGTGCCAGCAGCTGGGGACAGGGGAAAACCTACGAGCAGTACTTC. Translating it yields CASSWGQGKTYEQYF.

The CDR3 reads CAWSGGTDGYTF. The CDR3 bases are TGTGCCTGGAGTGGGGGGACGGATGGCTACACCTTC. The J gene is TRBJ1-2, the V gene TRBV30; possibly TRBD1 for D (5 bases). Germline V CDR1 and CDR2: GTSNPN, SVGIG (reference sequence). V gave up 1 base and J gave up 6 bases, with 9 bases separating them. This CDR3 comprises 12 residues.

The rearrangement uses TRBV24-1 and TRBJ2-1; no clear D. The CDR3 consists of 13 residues. With 0 bases removed from V and 9 bases from J, the gap between germline ends came to 8 bases. Germline V lookup: CDR1 KGHDR, CDR2 SFDVKD. CDR3 sequence: CATSDLYEAEQFF. The CDR3 nucleotides read TGTGCCACCAGTGATTTGTATGAAGCTGAGCAGTTCTTC.

This clonotype was counted only a few times. The V call is TRBV5-1, the J call TRBJ1-6, with D perhaps matching TRBD1 (5 bases). V was shortened by 0 bases and J by 4 bases, with 8 bases between the two germline ends. This CDR3 comprises 15 residues. From germline, CDR1 is SGHRS and CDR2 YFSETQ. CDR3 coding DNA: TGCGCCAGCAGCTTGGGACAGCCGTATAATTCACCCCTCCACTTT. Amino acids: CASSLGQPYNSPLHF.

This clonotype has only a few counts. The chain couples TRBV10-3 to TRBJ2-2; possibly TRBD2 for D (6 bases). Per the germline V gene, CDR1 is ENHRY and CDR2 is SYGVKD. Between the trimmed V and J ends, which lost 3 bases and 0 bases, there was a span of 8 bases. The CDR3 totals 15 residues. The chain's CDR3 is CAISDGGPNTGELFF. The CDR3 coding sequence is TGTGCCATCAGTGACGGGGGACCGAACACCGGGGAGCTGTTTTTT.

This chain uses TRBV12-3 or TRBV12-4 with TRBJ1-4; D gene ambiguous. This CDR3 is built from 13 residues. V lost 6 bases, J lost 10 bases, and 15 bases lay in between. CDR3 amino acids: CASRPAGEGKLFF. The CDR3 region has the DNA TGTGCCAGCAGACCCGCCGGGGAGGGAAAACTGTTTTTT.

This clonotype was detected ten times or more. The CDR3 reads CASSPRDRVGNEQFF. CDR3 bases: TGTGCCAGCAGCCCGAGGGACAGGGTCGGGAATGAGCAGTTCTTC. This chain uses TRBV25-1 with TRBJ2-1; 9 nucleotides align to TRBD1. From germline, CDR1 is MGHDK and CDR2 SYGVNS. The CDR3 totals 15 residues. V was pared by 6 bases and J by 7 bases, with 10 bases of the junction left unmatched.

The chain is built from TRBV4-2 and TRBJ1-3; D not certain. V was shortened by 0 bases and J by 2 bases, with 8 bases between the two germline ends. Per the germline V gene, CDR1 is LGHNA and CDR2 is YNFKEQ. The CDR3 extends over 15 amino acids. CDR3 nucleotides: TGTGCCAGCAGCCAAGATAGAGACCCTGGAAACACCATATATTTT. The encoded protein is CASSQDRDPGNTIYF.

The CDR3 DNA follows: TGTGCCAGCAGTCTCGCGGGACAGGGTGTCGAAAAACTGTTTTTT. It encodes CASSLAGQGVEKLFF. This chain joins TRBV28 and TRBJ1-4, with 9 bases aligning to TRBD1. With 5 bases clipped from V and 8 bases from J, the junction kept 9 bases outside the gene matches. Per the germline V gene, CDR1 is MDHEN and CDR2 is SYDVKM. CDR3 length: 15 amino acids. Together with reference TRBV28 and TRBJ1-4, the CDR3 gives the full variable domain: DVKVTQSSRYLVKRTGEKVFLECVQDMDHENMFWYRQDPGLGLRLIYFSYDVKMKEKGDIPEGYSVSREKKERFSLILESASTNQTSMYLCASSLAGQGVEKLFFGSGTQLSVL.

This clonotype was seen many times. This chain links TRBV28 with TRBJ1-4; D gene unclear. Looked up from germline, CDR1 is MDHEN and CDR2 is SYDVKM. CDR3 size: 12 residues. V shed 11 bases and J shed 0 bases, with 7 bases lying between them. CDR3 sequence: CAAAATNEKLFF. In DNA form, the CDR3 reads TGTGCCGCAGCAGCAACTAATGAAAAACTGTTTTTT.

The chain couples TRBV19 to TRBJ1-1; the D is unclear. Trimming stripped 0 bases from V and 11 bases from J, with 16 bases between. The CDR3 totals 14 residues. The germline V gene encodes CDR1 LNHDA and CDR2 SQIVND (reference sequence). The CDR3 sequence: CASSIDAATAYAFF. Here the CDR3 DNA reads TGTGCCAGTAGTATAGATGCAGCAACCGCATACGCTTTCTTT.

This clonotype was seen only a few times. The gene calls are TRBV28 and TRBJ2-3, with unresolved D. This CDR3 comprises 13 residues. Germline values: CDR1 MDHEN, CDR2 SYDVKM. Trimming cost V 7 bases and J 0 bases, with 8 bases left between them. The CDR3 nucleotides read TGTGCCAGCAAAGTCCGAAGCACAGATACGCAGTATTTT. Amino acids: CASKVRSTDTQYF.

The sample holds a few counts of this clonotype. This chain connects TRBV5-5 to TRBJ1-1, with no clear D. CDR1 is SGHKS and CDR2 is YYEKEE in the germline V gene (reference sequence). This CDR3 has 15 residues. Between the trimmed V and J ends, which lost 0 bases and 1 base, there was a span of 10 bases. CDR3 nucleotides: TGTGCCAGCAGCTTGGTCCTACTTCGGAACACTGAAGCTTTCTTT. It is translated as CASSLVLLRNTEAFF. The whole variable domain, filled in from reference TRBV5-5 and TRBJ1-1, reads DAGVTQSPTHLIKTRGQQVTLRCSPISGHKSVSWYQQVLGQGPQFIFQYYEKEERGRGNFPDRFSARQFPNYSSELNVNALLLGDSALYLCASSLVLLRNTEAFFGQGTRLTVV.

This clonotype was detected many times. The chain employs TRBV7-2 and TRBJ2-5; no reliable D call. Trimming cost V 5 bases and J 2 bases, with 9 bases left between them. Germline V gives CDR1 SGHTA, CDR2 FQGNSA. The CDR3 length is 13 residues. CDR3 region: CASSPAQQETQYF. The DNA for the CDR3 is TGTGCCAGCAGCCCAGCCCAGCAAGAGACCCAGTACTTC. Variable domain in full (rest from reference TRBV7-2 and TRBJ2-5): GAGVSQSPSNKVTEKGKDVELRCDPISGHTALYWYRQSLGQGLEFLIYFQGNSAPDKSGLPSDRFSAERTGGSVSTLTIQRTQQEDSAVYLCASSPAQQETQYFGPGTRLLVL.